The rows below give T cell receptor beta chains drawn from one sample of a study of CD8+ T cells in alopecia areata. Libraries were prepared by immunoSEQ multiplex PCR; TCRdb keeps only in-frame clonotypes and omits some of them. The sample has about 260,000 clones, 45% to 70% seen once; the top ten hold 0.9% to 0.95%. Sample: CD4+ T cells sorted from blood, taken around week 53, from a patient treated with tofacitinib. These receptors were collected from a human donor with alopecia areata. Each CDR3 is given with its conserved first and last residue. The D gene is left open where the match is weak. Clone size appears in some rows only: once, few, many, or a class for an expanded clone.

CDR3: CASSLIGQGAYEQYF
DNA: TGTGCCAGCAGCTTGATTGGTCAGGGGGCCTACGAGCAGTACTTC
J: TRBJ2-7
size: NA
V: TRBV5-6
D: TRBD1

CDR3: CSVGGVTTDTQYF
DNA: TGCAGCGTTGGTGGGGTCACAACAGATACGCAGTATTTT
J: TRBJ2-3
size: once
V: TRBV29-1
D: NA

CDR3: CATSRDRASNEKLFF
DNA: TGTGCCACCAGCAGGGACAGGGCTTCTAATGAAAAACTGTTTTTT
J: TRBJ1-4
size: few
V: TRBV15
D: TRBD1

CDR3: CASKGQTPSNSPLHF
DNA: TGTGCCAGCAAGGGACAGACCCCTTCTAATTCACCCCTCCACTTT
J: TRBJ1-6
size: NA
V: TRBV27
D: TRBD1

CDR3: CASSWAVSRELFF
DNA: TGTGCCAGCAGTTGGGCAGTTTCACGGGAGCTGTTTTTT
J: TRBJ2-2
size: NA
V: TRBV6-5
D: NA

CDR3: CASTRAGTAYNEQFF
DNA: TGTGCCAGCACGCGCGCCGGGACAGCGTACAATGAGCAGTTCTTC
J: TRBJ2-1
size: NA
V: TRBV27
D: TRBD1

CDR3: CAWSAGRDHYNSPLHF
DNA: TGTGCCTGGAGTGCTGGTCGGGACCACTATAATTCACCCCTCCACTTT
J: TRBJ1-6
size: NA
V: TRBV30
D: NA

CDR3: CASSDGFHNSPLHF
DNA: TGTGCCAGCAGTGACGGATTTCATAATTCACCCCTCCACTTT
J: TRBJ1-6
size: NA
V: TRBV25-1
D: NA

CDR3: CASSLEGGREQFF
DNA: TGTGCCAGCAGCTTAGAGGGGGGTAGGGAGCAGTTCTTC
J: TRBJ2-1
size: NA
V: TRBV7-2
D: NA

CDR3: CASSVDGGSYNEQFF
DNA: TGTGCCAGCAGCGTAGACGGAGGCAGCTACAATGAGCAGTTCTTC
J: TRBJ2-1
size: once
V: TRBV9
D: NA

CDR3: CASSPLPRTEHTQYF
DNA: TGTGCCAGCTCACCACTCCCAAGGACGGAGCATACGCAGTATTTT
J: TRBJ2-3
size: NA
V: TRBV18
D: NA

CDR3: CAWGGYEQYF
DNA: TGTGCCTGGGGCGGATACGAGCAGTACTTC
J: TRBJ2-7
size: NA
V: TRBV30
D: NA

CDR3: CASSPRPGDGYTF
DNA: TGTGCCAGCAGCCCCAGACCGGGTGATGGCTACACCTTC
J: TRBJ1-2
size: once
V: TRBV7-6
D: NA

CDR3: CSVATLAGWSYNEQFF
DNA: TGCAGCGTTGCGACGCTAGCGGGGTGGTCCTACAATGAGCAGTTCTTC
J: TRBJ2-1
size: NA
V: TRBV29-1
D: TRBD2

CDR3: CAWSEGRVVEKLFF
DNA: TGTGCCTGGAGTGAGGGCAGGGTGGTTGAAAAACTGTTTTTT
J: TRBJ1-4
size: NA
V: TRBV30
D: NA

CDR3: CASSSDVRGSGSQPQHF
DNA: TGTGCCAGCAGCTCGGACGTGAGAGGCAGTGGTAGTCAGCCCCAGCATTTT
J: TRBJ1-5
size: NA
V: TRBV5-6
D: NA

CDR3: CATGGSRGRETQYF
DNA: TGTGCCACCGGGGGGAGCAGGGGTCGAGAGACCCAGTACTTC
J: TRBJ2-5
size: NA
V: TRBV15
D: NA

CDR3: CASSLGRDTQYF
DNA: TGTGCCAGCAGTTTGGGACGAGATACGCAGTATTTT
J: TRBJ2-3
size: few
V: TRBV6-6
D: NA

CDR3: CASSGPRRIDTQYF
DNA: TGTGCCAGCAGCGGCCCTCGCCGGATAGATACGCAGTATTTT
J: TRBJ2-3
size: few
V: TRBV7-2
D: NA

CDR3: CSVFPDRTINTEAFF
DNA: TGCAGCGTTTTCCCGGACAGGACGATTAACACTGAAGCTTTCTTT
J: TRBJ1-1
size: few
V: TRBV29-1
D: TRBD1

CDR3: CATSSYSGGQPQHF
DNA: TGTGCCACCAGCAGCTACTCTGGAGGTCAGCCCCAGCATTTT
J: TRBJ1-5
size: NA
V: TRBV15
D: NA

CDR3: CASSEGTVGNEQFF
DNA: TGTGCCAGCAGTGAAGGAACAGTGGGGAATGAGCAGTTCTTC
J: TRBJ2-1
size: NA
V: TRBV2
D: NA

CDR3: CASSRRRDQPQHF
DNA: TGTGCCAGCAGTCGACGGAGGGATCAGCCCCAGCATTTT
J: TRBJ1-5
size: NA
V: TRBV6-5
D: NA

CDR3: CSVEDWADTQYF
DNA: TGCAGCGTTGAGGACTGGGCAGATACGCAGTATTTT
J: TRBJ2-3
size: NA
V: TRBV29-1
D: NA

CDR3: CSVLTFQETQYF
DNA: TGCAGCGTTCTTACTTTCCAAGAGACCCAGTACTTC
J: TRBJ2-5
size: NA
V: TRBV29-1
D: NA

CDR3: CAIRSPSTDTQYF
DNA: TGTGCCATTAGGTCACCGAGCACAGATACGCAGTATTTT
J: TRBJ2-3
size: NA
V: TRBV10-3
D: NA

CDR3: CASSPQISGANVLTF
DNA: TGTGCCAGCAGCCCGCAGATCTCTGGGGCCAACGTCCTGACTTTC
J: TRBJ2-6
size: once
V: TRBV7-3
D: NA

CDR3: CASSLAGAGKTQYF
DNA: TGTGCCAGCAGCTTAGCGGGCGCGGGGAAGACCCAGTACTTC
J: TRBJ2-5
size: NA
V: TRBV7-6
D: NA

CDR3: CASSLRLDSEQYF
DNA: TGCGCCAGCAGTCTTCGTCTTGATAGCGAGCAGTACTTC
J: TRBJ2-7
size: few
V: TRBV5-1
D: NA

CDR3: CASSLDPRPDTQYF
DNA: TGTGCCAGCAGCTTGGACCCCCGTCCAGATACGCAGTATTTT
J: TRBJ2-3
size: few
V: TRBV5-4
D: NA

CDR3: CASSSPGLNYEQYF
DNA: TGTGCCAGCAGCTCGCCGGGACTGAACTACGAGCAGTACTTC
J: TRBJ2-7
size: NA
V: TRBV7-9
D: NA

CDR3: CASSNSGPWGSNQPQHF
DNA: TGTGCCAGCAGTAACTCCGGGCCTTGGGGGAGCAATCAGCCCCAGCATTTT
J: TRBJ1-5
size: NA
V: TRBV27
D: NA

CDR3: CATQGEKGTQYF
DNA: TGTGCCACCCAAGGGGAGAAGGGTACGCAGTATTTT
J: TRBJ2-3
size: NA
V: TRBV5-4
D: NA

CDR3: CAWSAGRLAGYTGELFF
DNA: TGTGCCTGGAGCGCGGGTCGGCTAGCGGGGTACACCGGGGAGCTGTTTTTT
J: TRBJ2-2
size: NA
V: TRBV30
D: TRBD2

CDR3: CSVTGGSYNEQFF
DNA: TGCAGCGTTACAGGGGGATCCTACAATGAGCAGTTCTTC
J: TRBJ2-1
size: NA
V: TRBV29-1
D: TRBD1

CDR3: CASSLGQASYEQYF
DNA: TGTGCCAGCAGCTTGGGGCAGGCCTCCTACGAGCAGTACTTC
J: TRBJ2-7
size: few
V: TRBV7-9
D: NA

CDR3: CASSKDRTHPYAYNEQFF
DNA: TGTGCCAGCAGCAAAGACAGGACCCACCCATACGCCTACAATGAGCAGTTCTTC
J: TRBJ2-1
size: few
V: TRBV5-6
D: NA

CDR3: CATSRDRTGGGYTF
DNA: TGTGCCACCAGCAGAGATAGGACAGGCGGAGGCTACACCTTC
J: TRBJ1-2
size: NA
V: TRBV15
D: TRBD1

CDR3: CASSQDFTSSYEQYF
DNA: TGCGCCAGCAGCCAAGATTTTACCAGCTCCTACGAGCAGTACTTC
J: TRBJ2-7
size: NA
V: TRBV4-3
D: NA

CDR3: CASRTDRGYEQYF
DNA: TGTGCCAGCAGGACAGACAGGGGCTACGAGCAGTACTTC
J: TRBJ2-7
size: few
V: TRBV5-6
D: TRBD1

CDR3: CAWENRGGYTF
DNA: TGTGCCTGGGAAAACAGGGGTGGCTACACCTTC
J: TRBJ1-2
size: NA
V: TRBV30
D: TRBD1

CDR3: CASSPGQDYYNEQFF
DNA: TGTGCCAGCTCACCAGGGCAGGACTACTACAATGAGCAGTTCTTC
J: TRBJ2-1
size: few
V: TRBV18
D: NA

CDR3: CASSSWGDYGYTF
DNA: TGTGCCAGCAGCTCCTGGGGTGACTATGGCTACACCTTC
J: TRBJ1-2
size: NA
V: TRBV11-2
D: NA

CDR3: CASSLAIRADTQYF
DNA: TGTGCCAGCAGCTTAGCGATACGGGCAGATACGCAGTATTTT
J: TRBJ2-3
size: NA
V: TRBV11-1
D: NA

CDR3: CASSRGDGNIQYF
DNA: TGTGCCAGCAGCCGCGGTGATGGAAACATTCAGTACTTC
J: TRBJ2-4
size: NA
V: TRBV7-2
D: NA

CDR3: CASSYGAGAYYEQYF
DNA: TGTGCCAGCAGTTACGGAGCAGGGGCATATTACGAGCAGTACTTC
J: TRBJ2-7
size: NA
V: TRBV6-5
D: NA

CDR3: CSVGDSEAFF
DNA: TGCAGCGTTGGGGACAGTGAAGCTTTCTTT
J: TRBJ1-1
size: NA
V: TRBV29-1
D: TRBD1

CDR3: CASTPRVRDSNQPQHF
DNA: TGTGCCAGCACTCCTAGGGTCAGGGATAGCAATCAGCCCCAGCATTTT
J: TRBJ1-5
size: NA
V: TRBV2
D: NA

CDR3: CASSRYPSTDTQYF
DNA: TGTGCCAGCAGCCGGTACCCTAGCACAGATACGCAGTATTTT
J: TRBJ2-3
size: NA
V: TRBV6-6
D: NA

CDR3: CSVFQGPETQYF
DNA: TGCAGCGTTTTTCAGGGGCCCGAGACCCAGTACTTC
J: TRBJ2-5
size: few
V: TRBV29-1
D: NA

CDR3: CASSFLAQGEAAFF
DNA: TGCGCCAGCAGCTTTTTGGCGCAGGGGGAAGCGGCTTTCTTT
J: TRBJ1-1
size: NA
V: TRBV5-1
D: TRBD1

CDR3: CASSPRLAGYNEQFF
DNA: TGTGCCAGCAGCCCCCGACTAGCGGGGTACAATGAGCAGTTCTTC
J: TRBJ2-1
size: NA
V: TRBV9
D: TRBD2

CDR3: CAWSPGQGDQETQYF
DNA: TGTGCCTGGAGCCCGGGACAGGGGGACCAAGAGACCCAGTACTTC
J: TRBJ2-5
size: NA
V: TRBV30
D: TRBD1

CDR3: CASSSIAVQETQYF
DNA: TGTGCCAGCAGTTCTATAGCGGTCCAAGAGACCCAGTACTTC
J: TRBJ2-5
size: NA
V: TRBV2
D: NA

CDR3: CASGGQGYEQYF
DNA: TGTGCCAGCGGGGGACAGGGGTACGAGCAGTACTTC
J: TRBJ2-7
size: few
V: TRBV2
D: TRBD1

CDR3: CASSTLILNTEAFF
DNA: TGCGCCAGCAGCACCCTCATCCTGAACACTGAAGCTTTCTTT
J: TRBJ1-1
size: NA
V: TRBV5-1
D: NA

CDR3: CASSRPDRAFNSPLHF
DNA: TGCGCCAGCAGTCGACCCGACAGGGCTTTTAATTCACCCCTCCACTTT
J: TRBJ1-6
size: few
V: TRBV10-2
D: TRBD1

CDR3: CSVDLDYYNEQFF
DNA: TGCAGCGTCGACCTGGATTACTACAATGAGCAGTTCTTC
J: TRBJ2-1
size: NA
V: TRBV29-1
D: NA

CDR3: CASSQDGRNQPQHF
DNA: TGCGCCAGCAGCCAAGATGGACGTAATCAGCCCCAGCATTTT
J: TRBJ1-5
size: few
V: TRBV4-1
D: NA

CDR3: CASDRSSYEQYF
DNA: TGTGCCTCGGACAGAAGCTCCTACGAGCAGTACTTC
J: TRBJ2-7
size: NA
V: TRBV30
D: NA